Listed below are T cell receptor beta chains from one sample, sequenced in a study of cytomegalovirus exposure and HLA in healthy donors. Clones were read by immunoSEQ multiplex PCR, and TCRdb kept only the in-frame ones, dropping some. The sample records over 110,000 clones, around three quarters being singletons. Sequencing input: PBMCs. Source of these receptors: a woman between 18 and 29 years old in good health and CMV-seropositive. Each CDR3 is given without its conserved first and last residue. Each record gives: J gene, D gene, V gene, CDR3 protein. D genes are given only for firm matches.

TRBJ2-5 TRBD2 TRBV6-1 ASSEFSGGAETQY
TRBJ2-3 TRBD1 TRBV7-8 ASTQGAGLDTQY
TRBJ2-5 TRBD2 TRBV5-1 ASSLAFLAGGLQETQY
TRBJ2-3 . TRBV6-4 ASSDGGQGGTDTQY
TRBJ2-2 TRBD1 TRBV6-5 ASSRTGDTGELF
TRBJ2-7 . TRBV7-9 ASSPSGSYEQY
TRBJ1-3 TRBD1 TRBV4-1 ASSQDTGGGGNTIY
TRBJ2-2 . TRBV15 ATSRAVGLGTGELF
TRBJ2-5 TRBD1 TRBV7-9 ASSSSGTGRETQY
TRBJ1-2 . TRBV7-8 ASSLRRNADLRGYT
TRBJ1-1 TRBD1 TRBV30 ASQGQGRVNTEAF
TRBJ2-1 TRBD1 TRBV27 ASSPRQGLGNEQF
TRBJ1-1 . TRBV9 ASSDGHARSDTEAF
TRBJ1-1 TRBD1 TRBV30 AWDRGGTEAF